Detailed here is one T cell receptor beta chain. Its specificity is not known. This sample was included in a study of T cell repertoires in cytomegalovirus infection. Overall study: Indications came from public TCR beta signatures; they pointed to CMV infection and to a matching HLA type.

Study findings and constraints: Ex vivo, HLA-C-restricted CMV-specific TCR beta clonotypes prevailed over the rest of the response. Summed frequency of shared TCR beta families picked out CMV carriers who also had the relevant HLA.

This CDR3 comprises 15 residues. The germline CDR1 and CDR2 sequences are LNHDA and SQIVND (reference sequence). With V trimmed by 10 bases and J by 1 base, 11 bases remained unmatched. TCRdb processed the reads anew with MiXCR; each CDR3 protein has one entry. The data contain about 190,000 distinct CDR3 sequences, under 30% of them singletons. The J gene is TRBJ1-1, the V gene TRBV19; 8 nucleotides match TRBD1. The receptor was derived from a human donor in good health (CMV status not recorded). Some clones in this sample may be carry-over from other donors' samples. Material for sequencing was PBMCs. CDR3 DNA: TGTGCCACTAAGGGACAGGTCGGGAGGAACACTGAAGCTTTCTTT. Residues: CATKGQVGRNTEAFF. Full variable domain (missing parts from reference TRBV19 and TRBJ1-1): DGGITQSPKYLFRKEGQNVTLSCEQNLNHDAMYWYRQDPGQGLRLIYYSQIVNDFQKGDIAEGYSVSREKKESFPLTVTSAQKNPTAFYLCATKGQVGRNTEAFFGQGTRLTVV.